These T cell receptor beta chains were read from a single sample in a study of blood T cell repertoires in COVID-19. TCRdb's copy holds only in-frame clones and misses some; the assay was immunoSEQ multiplex PCR. In the table there are 91,000 or so clones, roughly four fifths of which are singletons. The sample comprised peripheral blood. These receptors all come from a man between 50 and 59 years old with active or convalescent COVID-19. Each CDR3 is given with its conserved first and last residue. The D gene is left open where the match is weak. Clone size is not always given. Where it is, it says once, few, many or a class for expanded clones.

V,size,J,D,DNA,CDR3
TRBV5-4,NA,TRBJ2-5,TRBD1,TGTGCCAGCAGCTTGCCTACGGGACAGGGAGGGGAGACCCAGTACTTC,CASSLPTGQGGETQYF
TRBV5-1,few,TRBJ1-4,NA,TGCGCCAGCAGCGGGCAGGGCGCAACTAATGAAAAACTGTTTTTT,CASSGQGATNEKLFF
TRBV3-1/TRBV3-2,NA,TRBJ2-1,NA,TGTGCCAGCAGCCATGGGCCCAGCTCCTACAATGAGCAGTTCTTC,CASSHGPSSYNEQFF
TRBV18,NA,TRBJ2-2,NA,TGTGCCAGCTCACCAGGCACGGGGGACCGGGAGCTGTTTTTT,CASSPGTGDRELFF
TRBV7-9,NA,TRBJ2-5,TRBD2,TGTGCCAGCAGCGAATTAGCGGGGGGGCCGGAGACCCAGTACTTC,CASSELAGGPETQYF
TRBV27,NA,TRBJ2-6,NA,TGTGCCAGCAGTCCGTCTGGGGCCAACGTCCTGACTTTC,CASSPSGANVLTF
TRBV7-6,few,TRBJ2-3,NA,TGTGCCAGCAGCACCCTTGCGGTCCCCACAGATACGCAGTATTTT,CASSTLAVPTDTQYF
TRBV9,NA,TRBJ1-3,TRBD1,TGTGCCAGCAGCGTGGGACAGGGTAGTGGAAACACCATATATTTT,CASSVGQGSGNTIYF
TRBV5-1,NA,TRBJ2-2,TRBD1,TGCGCCAGCAGCCCAGACAGGGAATCCACCGGGGAGCTGTTTTTT,CASSPDRESTGELFF
TRBV30,NA,TRBJ1-2,NA,TGTGCCTGGAGTGCAACAGGGACTAGCTATGGCTACACCTTC,CAWSATGTSYGYTF
TRBV2,NA,TRBJ1-6,NA,TGTGCCAGCAGGACCCTGGGACCGACTAGTTCACCCCTCCACTTT,CASRTLGPTSSPLHF
TRBV7-2,NA,TRBJ2-5,TRBD1,TGTGCCAGCAGCCCAACCCGGGACAGCCAAGAGACCCAGTACTTC,CASSPTRDSQETQYF
TRBV6-2/TRBV6-3,NA,TRBJ1-5,TRBD1,TGTGCCAGCAGTTACTCGTGGACAGGAGGGTATCAGCCCCAGCATTTT,CASSYSWTGGYQPQHF
TRBV10-1,NA,TRBJ1-1,TRBD1,TGCGCCAGCAGTCCCGGGACAGGGGGCCTGACTGAAGCTTTCTTT,CASSPGTGGLTEAFF
TRBV28,once,TRBJ1-2,TRBD1,TGTGCCAGCAGTGCGGGACAGGGGATCAAAGGCTACACCTTC,CASSAGQGIKGYTF
TRBV24-1,NA,TRBJ2-1,NA,TGTGCCACCAGTGATTTTGTGGGGACATCCTACAATGAGCAGTTCTTC,CATSDFVGTSYNEQFF
TRBV2,NA,TRBJ1-1,TRBD1,TGTGCCAGCCAATCCGACAGGGGAGGTTTTTCAGCTTTCTTT,CASQSDRGGFSAFF
TRBV13,NA,TRBJ2-7,TRBD2,TGTGCCAGCAGCTCCCTGGGCGGGGGGGCGTCCGAGCAGTACTTC,CASSSLGGGASEQYF
TRBV11-2,NA,TRBJ1-1,NA,TGTGCCAGCAAATGGGAAGCAGGGGTCCCGAACACTGAAGCTTTCTTT,CASKWEAGVPNTEAFF
TRBV4-1,NA,TRBJ1-4,TRBD1,TGCGCCAGCAGCCGCCCGACAGGGAATGAGGAAAAACTGTTTTTT,CASSRPTGNEEKLFF
TRBV28,NA,TRBJ2-7,NA,TGTGCCAGCAGTTTCAGTGCAGTTTCCTACGAGCAGTACTTC,CASSFSAVSYEQYF
TRBV5-6,NA,TRBJ2-2,NA,TGTGCCAGCAGCTCGGGGGTTTCTGGGGAGAACACCGGGGAGCTGTTTTTT,CASSSGVSGENTGELFF
TRBV19,NA,TRBJ2-5,TRBD1,TGTGCCAGTAGAAAGGACAGGGACCAAGAGACCCAGTACTTC,CASRKDRDQETQYF
TRBV4-1,many,TRBJ2-1,NA,TGCGCCAGCAGCCAATCGCAGGGGAGCTCCTACAATGAGCAGTTCTTC,CASSQSQGSSYNEQFF
TRBV7-8,NA,TRBJ2-7,TRBD1,TGTGCCAGCAGCCCCGGACAGGCCCTGGAGCAGTACTTC,CASSPGQALEQYF
TRBV3-1/TRBV3-2,NA,TRBJ1-1,NA,TGTGCCAGCAGCCAAGAAGCAGGGGCTACTGAAGCTTTCTTT,CASSQEAGATEAFF
TRBV28,NA,TRBJ1-5,NA,TGTGCCAGCAGGGCACCATATAGCAATCAGCCCCAGCATTTT,CASRAPYSNQPQHF
TRBV4-3,NA,TRBJ1-4,TRBD1,TGCGCCAGCAGCCAATCACAGGGGGGTAATGAAAAACTGTTTTTT,CASSQSQGGNEKLFF